The clone carrying this TCR beta chain was counted many times. Its antigen is not known. TCRdb passed the reads through MiXCR, listing each CDR3 protein once. Of 650,000 to 850,000 distinct CDR3 sequences in the sample, almost 30% were seen once. The CDR3 runs to 14 residues. Losses at the gene ends were 4 bases for V and 0 bases for J; bases not matched to a gene: 5. Germline CDR1 is DFQATT and CDR2 is SNEGSKA (reference sequence). This entry belongs to a study of T cell repertoires in cytomegalovirus infection. As for the study in general: CMV epitopes used comprised recently identified HLA-C-restricted ones and well-studied HLA-B-restricted ones.

Notes on the study in general: CMV-specific TCR beta clonotypes restricted by HLA-C were the ones dominating the ex vivo response.

The material was cultured CD8+ T cells from PBMCs, obtained from culture after CMV antigen stimulation. V gene TRBV20-1 combines with J gene TRBJ1-2; the match to TRBD1 covers 7 bases. This TCR came from a human donor in good health (CMV status not recorded). Some clones in this sample may be carry-over from other donors' samples. The DNA for the CDR3 is TGCAGTGCTATCCTCAGGGGGGCTAACTATGGCTACACCTTC. Its translation is CSAILRGANYGYTF.